This T cell receptor beta chain was sequenced during a study of CXCR3-negative and CXCR3-positive naive CD8 T cells. In germline, CDR1 is MNHEY, CDR2 SVGAGI. The CDR3 contains 16 residues. Study-wide results and limits: The study found more hydrophobic TRB CDR3s in CXCR3-positive naive cells than in CXCR3-negative naive cells.

UMI-labeled TRB cDNA libraries were prepared by 5' RACE. Following a re-call of the 5' RACE reads, TCRdb has one entry per CDR3 protein and lacks DNA. The table lists 50,000 to 65,000 distinct CDR3 sequences. A note on this clonotype: What it recognizes is unknown.

The origin of this receptor is a human donor in good health. Some clones in this sample may be carry-over from other donors' samples. The gene calls are TRBV6-5 and TRBJ2-2; TCRdb's D gene call, TRBD2, goes unchecked for lack of DNA. Specimen: naive CXCR3+ CD8+ T cells from blood. Indicated subset: CD45RO-CCR7+CD27+CD95- naive CD8+ T cells expressing CXCR3 (TNR3+). The CDR3 here is CASSYEEVGDTGELFF.